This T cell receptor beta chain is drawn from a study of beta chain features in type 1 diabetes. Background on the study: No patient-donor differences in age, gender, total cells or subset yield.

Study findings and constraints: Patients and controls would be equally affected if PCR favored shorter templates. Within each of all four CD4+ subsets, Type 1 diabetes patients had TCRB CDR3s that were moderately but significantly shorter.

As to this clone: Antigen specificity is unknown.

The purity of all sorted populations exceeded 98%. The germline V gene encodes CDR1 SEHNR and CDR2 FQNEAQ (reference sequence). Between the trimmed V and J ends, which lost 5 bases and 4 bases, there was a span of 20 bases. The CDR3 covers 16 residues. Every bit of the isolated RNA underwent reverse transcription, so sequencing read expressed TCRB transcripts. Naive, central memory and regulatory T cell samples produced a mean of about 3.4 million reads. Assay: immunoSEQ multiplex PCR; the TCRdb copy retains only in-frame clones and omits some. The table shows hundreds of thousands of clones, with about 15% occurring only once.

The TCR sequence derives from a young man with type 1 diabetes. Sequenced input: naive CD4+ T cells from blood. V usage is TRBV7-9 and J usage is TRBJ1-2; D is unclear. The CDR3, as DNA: TGTGCCAGCAGCCCCCGCCGAACACGGGATCCCTATGGCTACACCTTC. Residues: CASSPRRTRDPYGYTF.